Below, 24 T cell receptor beta chains from the same sample are listed, as sequenced in a study of T cell responses to AZD1222 COVID-19 vaccine. Sequencing used immunoSEQ multiplex PCR; TCRdb keeps in-frame clones, though not all of them. The sample lists 200,000 or so clones, over 80% seen once, with about 10% in the top ten. The sample consisted of peripheral blood, taken on day 0 of AZD1222 vaccination. These receptors were taken from an adult in good health.

This sequence joins TRBV10-3 and TRBJ2-1; D unclear. V lost 4 bases and J 2 bases, leaving 6 bases between the germline ends. From germline, CDR1 is ENHRY and CDR2 SYGVKD. The CDR3 is made up of 13 amino acids. CDR3 loop: CAISGPTYNEQFF. The CDR3 region has the DNA TGTGCCATCAGTGGTCCCACCTACAATGAGCAGTTCTTC.

The genes are TRBV11-2 and TRBJ2-7, with D perhaps TRBD2 (7 bases). The CDR3 consists of 14 residues. The germline gives CDR1 SGHAT, CDR2 FQNNGV. V lost 3 bases and J 7 bases, leaving 16 bases between the germline ends. For the CDR3, the DNA is TGTGCCAGCAGCTTTGGATCGGGGGGCTATGAGCAGTACGTC. Amino acid sequence: CASSFGSGGYEQYV.

This chain uses TRBV27 with TRBJ1-2; D not resolved. The CDR3 spans 14 residues. Per germline, CDR1 MNHEY and CDR2 SMNVEV (reference sequence). V was trimmed by 5 bases and J by 5 bases, leaving 15 bases between them. The CDR3 region has the DNA TGTGCCAGCAGTCCCCAGCCCCAGAGGTATGGCTACACCTTC. Amino acids: CASSPQPQRYGYTF.

This clone has only one observation. The rearrangement joins TRBV2 to TRBJ2-1, with 14 bases fitting TRBD2. Germline V gives CDR1 SNHLY, CDR2 FYNNEI. V was clipped by 4 bases and J by 7 bases; unmatched bases: 3. The CDR3 contains 15 residues. Here the CDR3 DNA reads TGTGCCAGCAGTGCCGGACTAGCGGGAGGAAATGAGCAGTTCTTC. Its protein is CASSAGLAGGNEQFF. The variable domain in full, completed from reference TRBV2 and TRBJ2-1, reads EPEVTQTPSHQVTQMGQEVILRCVPISNHLYFYWYRQILGQKVEFLVSFYNNEISEKSEIFDDQFSVERPDGSNFTLKIRSTKLEDSAMYFCASSAGLAGGNEQFFGPGTRLTVL.

CDR3 DNA sequence: TGCAGTGCTAGTCTAGGACAGGCTAACACTGAAGCTTTCTTT. Protein sequence: CSASLGQANTEAFF. The chain recombines TRBV20-1 with TRBJ1-1; 7 nucleotides agree with TRBD1. Germline V gives CDR1 DFQATT, CDR2 SNEGSKA (reference sequence). The CDR3 is made up of 14 amino acids. With V trimmed by 3 bases and J by 2 bases, 6 bases remained unmatched.

This clone came up a few times. The chain links TRBV4-1 to TRBJ1-2; no reliable D call. Germline CDR1 is MGHRA and CDR2 is YSYEKL. The V gene lost 1 base and the J gene lost 8 bases, with 11 bases spanning the gap. There are 13 residues in the CDR3. CDR3 sequence: CASSQGAFNGYTF. CDR3 in DNA: TGCGCCAGCAGCCAAGGGGCTTTTAACGGCTACACCTTC.

The chain carries TRBV7-2 and TRBJ1-1; a weak D match, TRBD1 (5 bases). The CDR3 covers 14 residues. The V end was cut by 5 bases, the J end by 1 base, with 11 bases between. The germline V gene encodes CDR1 SGHTA and CDR2 FQGNSA. CDR3 coding DNA: TGTGCCAGCAGCCCCGGGGCAACGAACACTGAAGCTTTCTTT. Its protein is CASSPGATNTEAFF.

This clone was picked up one time. The sample has other DNA sequences that encode this CDR3 too. The rearrangement uses TRBV6-6 and TRBJ2-2; no clear D. Per the germline V gene, CDR1 is MNHNY and CDR2 is SVGAGI (reference sequence). V was trimmed by 4 bases and J by 0 bases, leaving 12 bases between them. This CDR3 region has 16 residues. CDR3 in amino acids: CASSSAAGTNTGELFF. CDR3 DNA sequence: TGTGCCAGCAGTTCCGCGGCAGGCACGAACACCGGGGAGCTGTTTTTT.

This clone was detected once. The chain uses TRBV5-1 and TRBJ1-1, with a possible D match to TRBD1 (5 bases). The CDR3 has 14 residues. The germline CDR1 and CDR2 sequences are SGHRS and YFSETQ. The V end was cut by 6 bases, the J end by 0 bases, with 12 bases between. The CDR3 nucleotides read TGCGCCAGCACCTGGGAGGGGCTGAACACTGAAGCTTTCTTT. The encoded protein is CASTWEGLNTEAFF.

The chain uses TRBV12-5 and TRBJ2-3; unclear D gene. The CDR3 extends over 14 amino acids. V gave up 0 bases and J gave up 3 bases, with 7 bases separating them. Germline V gives CDR1 LGHNT, CDR2 FRNRAP. The CDR3 DNA reads TGTGCTAGTGGTTTGGTACGACGAACAGATACGCAGTATTTT. Translation gives CASGLVRRTDTQYF.

This chain uses TRBV2 with TRBJ2-7; D is ambiguous. The germline V gene has CDR1 SNHLY and CDR2 FYNNEI. Trimming took 3 bases from V and 0 from J, leaving 9 bases between them. The CDR3 totals 14 residues. The chain's CDR3 is CASSDWSSSYEQYF. CDR3 coding DNA: TGTGCCAGCAGTGATTGGTCGAGCTCCTACGAGCAGTACTTC.

The chain joins TRBV21-1 to TRBJ1-5. TRBV21-1 is annotated as a pseudogene. CDR3 length equals 17 residues. The CDR3 loop reads CASSRPRGQETNQPQHF. The DNA for the CDR3 is TGTGCCAGCAGCAGGCCTCGGGGCCAGGAGACGAATCAGCCCCAGCATTTT.

This chain uses TRBV30 with TRBJ1-3, with no clear D. Germline values: CDR1 GTSNPN, CDR2 SVGIG (reference sequence). This CDR3 comprises 14 residues. V lost 1 base, J lost 2 bases, and 9 bases lay in between. The CDR3 DNA reads as TGTGCCTGGAGTGGATCCGGGGCTGGAAACACCATATATTTT. Its translation is CAWSGSGAGNTIYF.

This rearrangement joins TRBV15 to TRBJ1-2, with no clear D. Per the germline V gene, CDR1 is LNHNV and CDR2 is YYDKDF (reference sequence). The CDR3 runs 11 residues. Trimming pared 3 bases from V and 9 bases from J, leaving 8 bases between. This chain's CDR3 is CATSSLASYTF. CDR3 nucleotide sequence: TGTGCCACCAGCAGCCTTGCCAGCTACACCTTC. Combining the CDR3 with reference TRBV15 and TRBJ1-2 gives the whole variable domain DAMVIQNPRYQVTQFGKPVTLSCSQTLNHNVMYWYQQKSSQAPKLLFHYYDKDFNNEADTPDNFQSRRPNTSFCFLDIRSPGLGDTAMYLCATSSLASYTFGSGTRLTVV.

V usage is TRBV6-1 and J usage is TRBJ2-7; tentatively, D is TRBD1 (6 bases). The CDR3 spans 14 residues. Germline lookup yields CDR1 MNHNS and CDR2 SASEGT. Trimming left V 0 bases short and J 0 bases short, with 6 bases between. In DNA, the CDR3 is TGTGCCAGCAGTGAAGCGGACAGCTCCTACGAGCAGTACTTC. Its protein product is CASSEADSSYEQYF.

As for this clone: Other nucleotide sequences from this sample produce the same CDR3. J is TRBJ1-1 and V is TRBV18, with D hard to call. The germline V and J ends were trimmed by 3 bases and 5 bases, with 7 bases remaining between them. This CDR3 is built from 12 residues. In germline, CDR1 is KGHSH, CDR2 LQKENI. CDR3 sequence reads: CASSPPGTEAFF. The CDR3 nucleotides are TGTGCCAGCTCACCGCCCGGGACTGAAGCTTTCTTT.

V gene TRBV7-9 combines with J gene TRBJ2-7; 10 bases match TRBD1. Looked up from germline, CDR1 is SEHNR and CDR2 is FQNEAQ (reference sequence). There are 15 residues in the CDR3. The V gene end was trimmed by 7 bases and the J gene end by 4 bases; junction bases not matched to a gene: 10. The CDR3 DNA reads TGTGCCAGCAACAACGGACAGGGGGTTCTGTACGAGCAGTACTTC. It is translated as CASNNGQGVLYEQYF.

The V call is TRBV11-2, the J call TRBJ2-5; the D gene is possibly TRBD2 (6 bases). This CDR3 region has 13 residues. Trimming pared 4 bases from V and 12 bases from J, leaving 18 bases between. Looked up from germline, CDR1 is SGHAT and CDR2 is FQNNGV. CDR3 coding DNA: TGTGCCAGCAGCTCCCCCCTTGTTGAGCGGGAGTACTTC. Protein product: CASSSPLVEREYF. Combining the CDR3 with reference TRBV11-2 and TRBJ2-5 gives the whole variable domain EAGVAQSPRYKIIEKRQSVAFWCNPISGHATLYWYQQILGQGPKLLIQFQNNGVVDDSQLPKDRFSAERLKGVDSTLKIQPAKLEDSAVYLCASSSPLVEREYFGPGTRLLVL.

The J gene is TRBJ2-5, the V gene TRBV7-9; D possibly matches TRBD1 or TRBD2 (5 bases each). The CDR3 is 16 residues long. Germline CDR1 SEHNR, CDR2 FQNEAQ (reference sequence). The V end lost 5 bases, the J end lost 7 bases, and 23 bases lay between the germline ends. DNA for the CDR3: TGTGCCAGCAGCCGTTCGGCCGGGACCGTGGTTGGGACCCAGTACTTC. The encoded protein is CASSRSAGTVVGTQYF.

This clone was observed once. CDR3 in amino acids: CASSRSSGSSQPQHF. The CDR3 bases are TGTGCCAGCAGTAGAAGTAGCGGGTCAAGTCAGCCCCAGCATTTT. V usage is TRBV28 and J usage is TRBJ1-5, with unresolved D. The germline CDR1 and CDR2 sequences are MDHEN and SYDVKM. The CDR3 runs to 15 residues. V lost 5 bases to trimming and J lost 6 bases, with 17 bases between them.

This sequence joins TRBV12-3 or TRBV12-4 and TRBJ2-3, with unresolved D. Trimming removed 5 bases at V and 2 bases at J, with 8 bases between. The CDR3 totals 13 residues. For the CDR3, the DNA is TGTGCCAGCAGTGCGCACAACACAGATACGCAGTATTTT. It encodes CASSAHNTDTQYF.

The chain employs TRBV18 and TRBJ2-7; TRBD1 aligns across 7 bases. Per the germline V gene, CDR1 is KGHSH and CDR2 is LQKENI. V lost 3 bases, J lost 3 bases, and 2 bases stayed unmatched. The CDR3 is 13 residues long. Here the CDR3 DNA reads TGTGCCAGCTCACCGCAGGGGGACTACGAGCAGTACTTC. This sequence encodes CASSPQGDYEQYF.

This chain joins TRBV6-5 and TRBJ2-3; a weak D match, TRBD2 (5 bases). CDR3 length equals 14 residues. Germline CDR1 reads MNHEY; CDR2 reads SVGAGI. V dropped 5 bases and J dropped 2 bases, with 11 bases sitting between them. As DNA, the CDR3 is TGTGCCAGCAGTAGCGGCCCATTCACAGATACGCAGTATTTT. It is translated as CASSSGPFTDTQYF.

The chain carries TRBV24-1 and TRBJ1-2; D uncertain. The V and J ends lost 3 bases and 1 base respectively, with 17 bases between them. The CDR3 runs 17 residues. Germline CDR1 is KGHDR and CDR2 is SFDVKD. The CDR3 DNA reads as TGTGCCACCAGTGATCCCTCGGGGAGAACGGGTAACTATGGCTACACCTTC. Translation gives CATSDPSGRTGNYGYTF.